Listed here are 13 T cell receptor beta chains from one sample, sequenced in a study of CD8 T cells in ankylosing spondylitis. TCRdb reprocessed the 5' RACE reads with MiXCR, giving one entry per CDR3 protein. The data hold fewer than 180,000 distinct CDR3 sequences, with under 45% observed a single time. Input material: synovial fluid, either unsorted or a sorted T cell fraction (not recorded which). These receptors were obtained from a male donor with ankylosing spondylitis.

This clonotype showed up just a few times. A junction boundary mismatches the germline segment, possibly from a read error. This chain joins TRBV7-7 and TRBJ2-3; 13 bases agree with TRBD2. This CDR3 contains 17 residues. Germline lookup yields CDR1 SSHAT and CDR2 FNYEAQ (reference sequence). CDR3 sequence (DNA): TGTGCTAGCAACGAACCGGGACTAGCGGGGCACACAGATACGCAGTATTTT. This sequence encodes CASNEPGLAGHTDTQYF.

Notes on this clonotype: Relative to the germline gene, one junction end is altered; a read error may explain this. The chain links TRBV11-2 to TRBJ2-2, with TRBD2 matching over 8 bases. The length of the CDR3 is 17 residues. Germline lookup yields CDR1 SGHAT and CDR2 FQNNGV. CDR3 sequence: CASSFGRRGGRTGELVF. Written as DNA, the CDR3 is TGTGCCAGCAGCTTTGGGAGACGGGGGGGCCGGACCGGGGAGCTGGTTTTT.

CDR3 nucleotide sequence: TGCGCCAGCAGCTTGGGGCTAGCCGAAGGCGAGCAGTACTTC. It translates to CASSLGLAEGEQYF. This chain uses TRBV5-1 with TRBJ2-7; a weak D match, TRBD2 (5 bases). V lost 0 bases and J lost 6, with 13 bases in between. This CDR3 is built from 14 residues. Germline V gene sequence: CDR1 SGHRS, CDR2 YFSETQ.

J is TRBJ2-7 and V is TRBV4-2, with 10 bases fitting TRBD2. After removal of 3 bases from V and 2 bases from J, the junction contained 13 bases not matched to a gene. This CDR3 region has 18 residues. Looked up from germline, CDR1 is LGHNA and CDR2 is YNFKEQ. CDR3 sequence (DNA): TGTGCCAGCAGCCAGGAGCGCGGAGCGGGAGGGTGGACCTACGAGCAGTACTTC. This codes for CASSQERGAGGWTYEQYF.

The genes are TRBV3-1 and TRBJ1-2; D not certain. V was shortened by 0 bases and J by 7 bases, with 12 bases between the two germline ends. The V gene's germline CDR1 is LGHDT and CDR2 YNNKEL (reference sequence). This CDR3 has 14 residues. The CDR3 sequence is CASSQEVGLGGYTF. DNA for the CDR3: TGTGCCAGCAGCCAAGAAGTGGGGTTGGGTGGCTACACCTTC.

This clonotype was recorded a few times. The chain recombines TRBV12-3 or TRBV12-4 with TRBJ1-1; a weak D match, TRBD1 (6 bases). V was pared by 3 bases and J by 4 bases, with 15 bases between. CDR3 length: 15 residues. Here the CDR3 reads CASSFRGAGLTEAFF. The CDR3, as DNA: TGTGCCAGCAGTTTCCGGGGGGCTGGTCTCACTGAAGCTTTCTTT.

This clonotype was seen a handful of times. The chain links TRBV18 to TRBJ1-6, with D tentatively TRBD1 (6 bases). Trimming pared 5 bases from V and 0 bases from J, leaving 17 bases between. CDR1 and CDR2 from the germline V gene are KGHSH and LQKENI. The CDR3 extends over 18 amino acids. The CDR3 DNA follows: TGTGCCAGCTCAAGGGGACACCAATACGACTCCTATAATTCACCCCTCCACTTT. Translating gives CASSRGHQYDSYNSPLHF.

This clonotype was seen only a few times. V gene TRBV27 combines with J gene TRBJ2-5; 11 bases are shared with TRBD1. The CDR3 totals 13 residues. V gave up 5 bases and J gave up 5 bases; unmatched junction bases: 1. Germline assignment: CDR1 MNHEY and CDR2 SMNVEV (reference sequence). CDR3 amino acids: CASSGQGAETQYF. The CDR3 nucleotides are TGTGCCAGCAGTGGACAGGGGGCGGAGACCCAGTACTTC.

The table lists this clonotype with many counts. CDR3 sequence (DNA): TGTGCCAGCAGCTCTTCCGGGACTCCGGGCGAGACCCAGTACTTC. It yields the protein CASSSSGTPGETQYF. The chain is built from TRBV7-2 and TRBJ2-5, with D possibly TRBD2 on 6 matching bases. Deletions cut 4 bases from V and 5 bases from J, with 17 bases between. Looked up from germline, CDR1 is SGHTA and CDR2 is FQGNSA. The CDR3 spans 15 residues. Supplemented by reference TRBV7-2 and TRBJ2-5, the full variable domain reads GAGVSQSPSNKVTEKGKDVELRCDPISGHTALYWYRQSLGQGLEFLIYFQGNSAPDKSGLPSDRFSAERTGGSVSTLTIQRTQQEDSAVYLCASSSSGTPGETQYFGPGTRLLVL.

This clonotype occurred many times. The J gene is TRBJ2-1, the V gene TRBV27; 10 positions match TRBD1. The CDR3 has 13 amino acids. Trimming at V came to 6 bases and at J to 7 bases, leaving 3 bases not matched to a gene. Germline CDR1 and CDR2: MNHEY and SMNVEV (reference sequence). This chain's CDR3 is CASRGTGENEQFF. CDR3 bases: TGTGCCAGCAGGGGGACAGGGGAGAATGAGCAGTTCTTC.

This clonotype was observed a handful of times. The chain combines TRBV2 with TRBJ2-7; D is tentatively TRBD1 or TRBD2 (5 bases each). The CDR3 is 19 residues long. Trimming cost V 6 bases and J 3 bases, with 30 bases left between them. Germline CDR1 is SNHLY and CDR2 is FYNNEI. The CDR3 DNA follows: TGTGCCAGCAGAACTTCCGTGGCTCGCGAGGGACGGAAGGTCTACGAGCAGTACTTC. The encoded protein is CASRTSVAREGRKVYEQYF.

This clonotype was detected a few times. The V and J genes are TRBV5-1 and TRBJ2-1; tentatively, D is TRBD1 (7 bases). Germline lookup yields CDR1 SGHRS and CDR2 YFSETQ. Deletions cut 0 bases from V and 6 bases from J, with 16 bases between. This CDR3 spans 16 amino acids. CDR3 region: CASSLGDREVVNEQFF. In nucleotides, the CDR3 is TGCGCCAGCAGCTTGGGTGACAGGGAGGTTGTCAATGAGCAGTTCTTC.

The J gene is TRBJ1-6, the V gene TRBV3-1, with D perhaps TRBD1 (5 bases). This CDR3 contains 18 residues. V was pared by 0 bases and J by 0 bases, with 12 bases between. Germline assignment: CDR1 LGHDT and CDR2 YNNKEL (reference sequence). Here the CDR3 reads CASSQDGRGDSYNSPLHF. CDR3 in DNA: TGTGCCAGCAGCCAAGATGGACGGGGGGACTCCTATAATTCACCCCTCCACTTT.